A single sample gave rise to the 20 T cell receptor beta chains below, sequenced in a study of control samples from healthy donors and cancer patients. The table came from immunoSEQ multiplex PCR; TCRdb's copy has only in-frame clones and leaves some out. The repertoire holds 100,000 or so clones, with roughly 80% as singletons. What was sequenced was blood. Receptor source: a woman aged 50 to 65 in good health.

This clone was recorded only once. The chain recombines TRBV2 with TRBJ1-1; 10 nucleotides line up with TRBD1. Trimming at V came to 6 bases and at J to 0 bases, leaving 7 bases not matched to a gene. CDR1 is SNHLY and CDR2 is FYNNEI in the germline V gene. CDR3 length equals 16 residues. The CDR3 region is CASSPWTGGMNTEAFF. The CDR3 region has the DNA TGTGCCAGCAGCCCGTGGACAGGGGGAATGAACACTGAAGCTTTCTTT.

The chain recombines TRBV10-2 with TRBJ2-1; 11 bases are a match to TRBD2. Germline V gives CDR1 WSHSY, CDR2 SAAADI. Trimming took 5 bases from V and 9 from J; bases not matched to a gene: 9. The CDR3 runs to 15 residues. CDR3 loop: CASSTVLAGGFEQFF. In nucleotides, the CDR3 is TGCGCCAGCAGTACTGTTCTAGCGGGAGGTTTTGAGCAGTTCTTC.

The chain joins TRBV7-9 to TRBJ1-5, with D possibly being TRBD1 (5 bases). The ends were cut back, 1 base at V and 4 bases at J, with 14 bases in the middle. Germline assignment: CDR1 SEHNR and CDR2 FQNEAQ (reference sequence). The CDR3 is 16 amino acids. This chain's CDR3 is CASSLGRGDSNQPQHF. CDR3 bases: TGTGCCAGCAGCTTAGGAAGGGGAGACAGTAATCAGCCCCAGCATTTT.

This chain joins TRBV6-1 and TRBJ1-1; D not resolved. Per germline, CDR1 MNHNS and CDR2 SASEGT. There are 14 residues in the CDR3. Trimming took off 1 base at V and 2 bases at J, with 8 bases between the two ends. The CDR3 is CASSEDTDNTEAFF. The CDR3 region has the DNA TGTGCCAGCAGTGAAGATACAGATAACACTGAAGCTTTCTTT.

The chain employs TRBV4-3 and TRBJ2-1; 7 bases align to TRBD1. Germline CDR1 LGHNA, CDR2 YSLEER. The J segment lost 8 bases and the V segment lost 0 bases, leaving 10 bases of the junction unmatched. The CDR3 covers 16 residues. The CDR3: CASSQEDRPDIDEQFF. CDR3 DNA: TGCGCCAGCAGCCAAGAGGACAGGCCCGATATAGATGAGCAGTTCTTC.

The genes are TRBV18 and TRBJ2-5; D is possibly TRBD1 or TRBD2 (5 bases each). The germline V gene encodes CDR1 KGHSH and CDR2 LQKENI. The CDR3 consists of 12 residues. V shed 4 bases and J shed 4 bases, with 7 bases lying between them. The CDR3 loop is CASSRDRETQYF. The CDR3 DNA sequence: TGTGCCAGCTCACGGGACCGAGAGACCCAGTACTTC.

Written as DNA, the CDR3 is TGTGCCAGCAGCTTCCCGGACAGGGGCGATGAGCAGTTCTTC. Its translation is CASSFPDRGDEQFF. The rearrangement links TRBV7-3 to TRBJ2-1, with 9 bases identical to TRBD1. The J segment lost 8 bases and the V segment lost 3 bases, leaving 5 bases of the junction unmatched. CDR1 and CDR2 from the germline V gene are SGHTA and FQGTGA. The CDR3 has 14 residues.

The chain uses TRBV6-2 or TRBV6-3 and TRBJ2-2, with TRBD2 matching over 7 bases. Germline CDR1 and CDR2: MNHEY and SVGEGT. There are 16 residues in the CDR3. V shed 7 bases and J 2 bases; nucleotides not matched to a gene: 10. The CDR3 protein is CASTPWASGNTGELFF. The CDR3 DNA reads TGTGCCAGCACCCCCTGGGCTAGCGGCAACACCGGGGAGCTGTTTTTT.

The chain has TRBV7-2 and TRBJ2-2; the D is unclear. CDR3 length: 14 residues. CDR1 is SGHTA and CDR2 is FQGNSA in the germline V gene. V lost 6 bases and J 3 bases, leaving 11 bases between the germline ends. CDR3 sequence: CASRPMSYTGELFF. Written as DNA, the CDR3 is TGTGCCAGCAGGCCGATGTCTTACACCGGGGAGCTGTTTTTT.

The chain couples TRBV30 to TRBJ2-2; 7 positions agree with TRBD1. J gave up 5 bases and V 2 bases, and 5 bases lay outside the gene matches. Per the germline V gene, CDR1 is GTSNPN and CDR2 is SVGIG (reference sequence). The CDR3 extends over 14 amino acids. The CDR3 sequence is CAWSRDSPTGELFF. The CDR3 coding sequence is TGTGCCTGGAGTAGGGACAGTCCAACCGGGGAGCTGTTTTTT.

The chain joins TRBV3-1 (or the pseudogene TRBV3-2) to TRBJ2-7; D uncertain. From germline, CDR1 is LGHDT and CDR2 YNNKEL (reference sequence). Trimming removed 0 bases from V and 0 bases from J, with 12 bases in between. There are 16 residues in the CDR3. CDR3: CASSQDDGLSSYEQYF. CDR3 nucleotides: TGTGCCAGCAGCCAAGATGACGGCTTAAGCTCCTACGAGCAGTACTTC.

The rearrangement uses TRBV19 and TRBJ2-3; 7 nucleotides match TRBD2. The CDR3 contains 15 residues. The V and J ends lost 3 bases and 4 bases, in that order; junction bases with no gene match: 7. CDR1 is LNHDA, CDR2 SQIVND, per germline (reference sequence). The CDR3 DNA is TGTGCCAGTAGTATTCCGGCTAGCGGAGCAGATACGCAGTATTTT. Translation: CASSIPASGADTQYF.

The chain couples TRBV12-3 or TRBV12-4 to TRBJ2-1; tentative D call: TRBD2 (5 bases). The CDR3 has 13 amino acids. V lost 5 bases and J lost 8, with 13 bases in between. The chain's CDR3 is CASSRRTGDEQFF. The CDR3 DNA follows: TGTGCCAGCAGTCGTCGGACTGGCGATGAGCAGTTCTTC.

The chain has TRBV3-1 (or the pseudogene TRBV3-2) and TRBJ2-2; D is possibly TRBD1 or TRBD2 (5 bases each). From germline, CDR1 is LGHDT and CDR2 YNNKEL (reference sequence). CDR3 length: 15 amino acids. V lost 1 base and J lost 3, with 9 bases in between. This CDR3 is CASSQVMGDTGELFF. The DNA of the CDR3 is TGTGCCAGCAGCCAAGTAATGGGGGACACCGGGGAGCTGTTTTTT.

This clone was detected only once. V and J are TRBV1 and TRBJ2-7; no check of the table's D call, TRBD1, against the DNA was made. TRBV1 is deemed a pseudogene. The CDR3 covers 10 residues. The CDR3: CTSTGDRGIF. CDR3 nucleotides: TGCACCAGCACTGGGGACAGGGGAATCTTC.

The chain employs TRBV28 and TRBJ2-1, with 10 positions matching TRBD2. The CDR3 has 16 residues. J gave up 2 bases and V 2 bases, and 3 bases lay outside the gene matches. The germline gives CDR1 MDHEN, CDR2 SYDVKM. CDR3 residues: CASSLASGRAYNEQFF. CDR3 sequence (DNA): TGTGCCAGCAGTTTAGCAAGCGGGAGGGCCTACAATGAGCAGTTCTTC.

The table lists this clone with a count of one. The V gene is TRBV10-3, the J gene TRBJ1-5; a possible D gene is TRBD1 (6 bases). Between the trimmed V and J ends, which lost 2 bases and 4 bases, there was a span of 18 bases. The CDR3 sequence is 17 residues long. Germline CDR1 and CDR2: ENHRY and SYGVKD. The CDR3 region has the DNA TGTGCCATCAGTGAGGGTGGAGGGGGTCTGGCGAATCAGCCCCAGCATTTT. As protein: CAISEGGGGLANQPQHF.

The gene calls are TRBV10-1 and TRBJ1-1; D unresolved. In germline, CDR1 is WNHNN, CDR2 SYGVQD (reference sequence). The V end lost 9 bases, the J end lost 8 bases, and 13 bases lay between the germline ends. The CDR3 is 11 amino acids. In DNA, the CDR3 is TGCGCCAGGCCCGTTGACCGGGAAGCTTTCTTT. Translation: CARPVDREAFF.

The chain combines TRBV2 with TRBJ1-1; D is unclear. CDR1 and CDR2 (germline): SNHLY, FYNNEI. This CDR3 region has 13 residues. V was shortened by 4 bases and J by 4 bases, with 10 bases between the two germline ends. The CDR3 DNA is TGTGCCAGCAGTGGACGTTGGACCACTGAAGCTTTCTTT. This codes for CASSGRWTTEAFF.

This chain connects TRBV3-1 (or the pseudogene TRBV3-2) to TRBJ2-1; 11 nucleotides align to TRBD2. There are 16 residues in the CDR3. Germline V lookup: CDR1 LGHDT, CDR2 YNNKEL (reference sequence). J lost 9 bases, V lost 0 bases, and 7 bases had no gene match. CDR3 loop: CASSQDGSGRDFEQFF. DNA for the CDR3: TGTGCCAGCAGCCAAGATGGTAGCGGGAGGGATTTTGAGCAGTTCTTC.